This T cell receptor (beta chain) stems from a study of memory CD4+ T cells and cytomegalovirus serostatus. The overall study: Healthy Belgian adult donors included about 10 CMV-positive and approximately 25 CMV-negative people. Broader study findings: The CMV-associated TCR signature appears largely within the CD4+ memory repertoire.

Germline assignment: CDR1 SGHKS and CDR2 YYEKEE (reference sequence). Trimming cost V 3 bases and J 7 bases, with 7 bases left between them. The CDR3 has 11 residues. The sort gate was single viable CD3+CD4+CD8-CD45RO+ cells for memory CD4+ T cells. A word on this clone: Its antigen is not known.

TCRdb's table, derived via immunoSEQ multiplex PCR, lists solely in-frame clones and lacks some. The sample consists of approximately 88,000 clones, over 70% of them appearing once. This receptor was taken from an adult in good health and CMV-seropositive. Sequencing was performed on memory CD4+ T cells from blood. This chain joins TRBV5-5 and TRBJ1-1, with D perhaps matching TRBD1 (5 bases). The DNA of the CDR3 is TGTGCCAGCAGCTGGGGGTATGAAGCTTTCTTT. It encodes CASSWGYEAFF.